The T cell receptor beta chain under discussion was sequenced for a study of blood T cell repertoires in COVID-19. Study context: Specimens from acute and convalescent COVID-19 originated in the United States, Italy and Spain. PBMCs, B-cell-depleted T cells, or T cells were the source of the cDNA or gDNA that made up the material.

Original analysis: The authors estimated nucleated cell counts from reference gene primer amplification. Clones were read by immunoSEQ multiplex PCR, and TCRdb kept only the in-frame ones, dropping some. V and J calls and clone size are copied from that table; D and trimming were computed from the DNA. This table holds some 78,000 clones, less than 95% found once. This TCR was recovered from a woman aged 45-60 years in a cohort sampled during active COVID-19. Material: peripheral blood.

CDR3 loop: CASRAGGYDYGYTF. DNA for the CDR3: TGCGCCAGCAGGGCAGGGGGCTACGACTATGGCTACACCTTC. This rearrangement joins TRBV5-1 to TRBJ1-2; 8 positions match TRBD1. CDR1 is SGHRS, CDR2 YFSETQ, per germline. The CDR3 has 14 residues. V lost 5 bases to trimming and J lost 3 bases; unmatched junction nucleotides: 6.